This T cell receptor (beta chain) was documented in a study of blood T cells in healthy people across ages. The study's findings and limits: Long-lived donors carried more naive CD4+ cells and greater diversity than aged donors.

Together with a sample-barcoded 5' primer, a J-beta primer mix was included in a second PCR lasting about 6 to 11 cycles. TCRdb re-called the 5' RACE reads through MiXCR, storing one row per CDR3 protein. The table includes 600,000 to 1,000,000 distinct CDR3 sequences, roughly 60% detected once. This clonotype was detected a few times. Its specificity is not known. Unmatched junction bases numbered 1, after V lost 1 base and J lost 1 base. The CDR3 spans 15 residues. Looked up from germline, CDR1 is LGHNA and CDR2 is YNFKEQ. This chain connects TRBV4-2 to TRBJ2-7, with TRBD1 identical over 10 bases. The receptor was derived from a man aged 25-40 years in good health. Sequenced: blood. Here the CDR3 DNA reads TGTGCCAGCAGCCAAGGGGGACAGGGGTCCTACGAGCAGTACTTC. Protein sequence: CASSQGGQGSYEQYF.